The clone carrying this T cell receptor beta chain turned up a few times. The study drew participants aged roughly 18 to 89 years from roughly 25 US areas. Data came from immunoSEQ multiplex PCR; TCRdb stores just in-frame clones and leaves some out. Of about 260,000 clones in the sample, 75% to 90% were seen once. The sample belongs to a study of blood T cell repertoires in COVID-19. Study-wide background: Acute-phase and convalescent COVID-19 samples originated in the United States, Italy and Spain.

The receptor comes from a woman in her late teens or twenties who had recovered from COVID-19. The sequenced sample was PBMCs or T cells enriched from blood (not recorded which).

For the CDR3, the DNA is TGTGCCAGCAGTTCGAGGGGGGGCGGAGGCTACACCTTC. Translating gives CASSSRGGGGYTF. V and J are TRBV12-3 or TRBV12-4 and TRBJ1-2; maybe TRBD1 (6 bases). CDR3 size: 13 residues. V lost 4 bases to trimming and J lost 8 bases, with 14 bases between them.